These 10 T cell receptor beta chains originate from one sample sequenced in a study of cytomegalovirus exposure and HLA in healthy donors. Researchers ran the PCR with 60 Vbeta and 13 Jbeta primers. Sequenced by immunoSEQ multiplex PCR; TCRdb stores in-frame clones only, minus some. The repertoire holds 120,000 or so clones, more than 9% seen once, with about 4.7% in the top ten. The sequenced sample consisted of PBMCs. These receptors all stem from a young woman in good health and CMV-seropositive.

About this clone: Other DNA sequences from this sample encode an identical CDR3 as well. The chain joins TRBV5-1 to TRBJ2-7, with 11 bases matching TRBD1. V lost 2 bases, J lost 5 bases, and 3 bases stayed unmatched. From germline, CDR1 is SGHRS and CDR2 YFSETQ. This CDR3 is built from 14 residues. CDR3 region: CASSFRDRGDEQYF. CDR3 bases: TGCGCCAGCAGCTTCCGGGACAGGGGGGACGAGCAGTACTTC.

This clone occurred a few times. The genes are TRBV29-1 and TRBJ2-1; perhaps TRBD2 as D (5 bases). Looked up from germline, CDR1 is SQVTM and CDR2 is ANQGSEA. Trimming cost V 6 bases and J 2 bases, with 8 bases left between them. This CDR3 is built from 12 residues. CDR3 DNA sequence: TGCAGCGTCGCGAGGGCCTACAATGAGCAGTTCTTC. As protein: CSVARAYNEQFF.

The V and J genes are TRBV7-3 and TRBJ1-1; D is uncertain. Trimming left V 0 bases short and J 2 bases short, with 4 bases between. In germline, CDR1 is SGHTA, CDR2 FQGTGA. The CDR3 contains 13 residues. The CDR3 reads CASSLTHNTEAFF. Here the CDR3 DNA reads TGTGCCAGCAGCTTAACACACAACACTGAAGCTTTCTTT.

This chain links TRBV9 with TRBJ1-2, with a possible D match to TRBD1 (6 bases). The germline V gene has CDR1 SGDLS and CDR2 YYNGEE. The CDR3 is made up of 13 amino acids. The V gene lost 0 bases and the J gene lost 6 bases, with 9 bases spanning the gap. The CDR3 region has the DNA TGTGCCAGCAGCGTAGGACAGGACCATGGCTACACCTTC. It is translated as CASSVGQDHGYTF.

This clone came up a few times. The chain recombines TRBV11-3 with TRBJ2-7, with D tentatively TRBD2 (5 bases). From germline, CDR1 is SGHNT and CDR2 YENEEA. CDR3 length: 12 amino acids. Trimming removed 4 bases from V and 6 bases from J, with 10 bases in between. The CDR3 loop reads CASSSDRGEQYF. The DNA of the CDR3 is TGTGCCAGCAGCTCGGACCGGGGCGAGCAGTACTTC.

This sequence joins TRBV5-1 and TRBJ2-3; TRBD2 aligns across 9 bases. The CDR3 sequence is 13 residues long. Germline V gene lookup returns CDR1 SGHRS and CDR2 YFSETQ. V shed 4 bases and J 6 bases; nucleotides not matched to a gene: 3. The CDR3 protein is CASSPSGRDTQYF. CDR3 bases: TGCGCCAGCAGCCCGAGCGGGAGGGATACGCAGTATTTT.

This chain connects TRBV6-5 to TRBJ1-5; TRBD1 matches at 9 bases. The CDR3 spans 13 residues. J gave up 7 bases and V 6 bases, and 4 bases lay outside the gene matches. Germline CDR1 and CDR2: MNHEY and SVGAGI. CDR3 sequence reads: CASSPGQGQPQHF. The CDR3 region has the DNA TGTGCCAGCAGCCCGGGACAGGGACAGCCCCAGCATTTT.

This CDR3 reads CASSIEPPRVSGRNEQYF. The CDR3, as DNA: TGTGCCAGCAGCATAGAGCCCCCCCGGGTTAGCGGGAGGAACGAGCAGTACTTC. This chain links TRBV7-2 with TRBJ2-7; 10 bases match TRBD2. V lost 5 bases to trimming and J lost 5 bases; unmatched junction nucleotides: 18. The CDR3 length is 18 residues. Germline assignment: CDR1 SGHTA and CDR2 FQGNSA.

This clone was recorded a few times. CDR3 nucleotide sequence: TGCAGCGTTGATGGTACAGGGTTTGAGAAACTGTTTTTT. Translation gives CSVDGTGFEKLFF. The J gene is TRBJ1-4, the V gene TRBV29-1; D is possibly TRBD1 (6 bases). Germline loops: CDR1 SQVTM, CDR2 ANQGSEA. The CDR3 contains 13 residues. The ends were cut back, 3 bases at V and 11 bases at J, with 16 bases in the middle.

The sample holds many counts of this clone. The genes are TRBV6-6 and TRBJ1-1; D remains ambiguous. This CDR3 has 11 amino acids. V gave up 10 bases and J gave up 1 base, with 7 bases separating them. The germline V gene encodes CDR1 MNHNY and CDR2 SVGAGI (reference sequence). The CDR3 DNA follows: TGTGCCACCCAGTCGAACACTGAAGCTTTCTTT. It translates to CATQSNTEAFF.